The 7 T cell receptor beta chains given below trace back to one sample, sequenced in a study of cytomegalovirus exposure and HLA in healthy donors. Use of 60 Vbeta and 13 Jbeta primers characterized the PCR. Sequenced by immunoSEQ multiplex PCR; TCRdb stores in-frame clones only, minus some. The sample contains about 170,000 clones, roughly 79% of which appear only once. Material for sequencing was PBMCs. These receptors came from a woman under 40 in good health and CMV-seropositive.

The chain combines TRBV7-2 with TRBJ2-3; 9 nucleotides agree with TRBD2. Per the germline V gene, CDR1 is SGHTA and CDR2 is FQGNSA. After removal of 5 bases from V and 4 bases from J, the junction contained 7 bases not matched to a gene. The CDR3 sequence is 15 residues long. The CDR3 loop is CASSGERGASDTQYF. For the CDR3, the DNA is TGTGCCAGCAGCGGGGAGCGGGGGGCATCAGATACGCAGTATTTT.

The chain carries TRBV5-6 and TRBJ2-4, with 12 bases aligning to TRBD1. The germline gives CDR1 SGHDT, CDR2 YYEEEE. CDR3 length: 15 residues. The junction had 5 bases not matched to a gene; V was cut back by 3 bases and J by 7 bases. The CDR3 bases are TGTGCCAGCAGCTCCGGGACAGGGGGCGGGAACATTCAGTACTTC. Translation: CASSSGTGGGNIQYF.

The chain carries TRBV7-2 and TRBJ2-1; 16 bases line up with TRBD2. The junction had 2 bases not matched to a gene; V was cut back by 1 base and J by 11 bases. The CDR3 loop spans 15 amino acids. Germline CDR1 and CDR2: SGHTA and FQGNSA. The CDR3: CASSLGGLAGGKQFF. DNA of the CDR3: TGTGCCAGCAGCTTAGGGGGACTAGCGGGAGGGAAGCAGTTCTTC.

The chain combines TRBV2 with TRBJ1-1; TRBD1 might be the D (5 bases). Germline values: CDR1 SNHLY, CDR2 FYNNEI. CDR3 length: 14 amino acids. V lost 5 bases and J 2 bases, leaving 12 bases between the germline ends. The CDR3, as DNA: TGTGCCAGCAGTCGGGACTTCCGAAACACTGAAGCTTTCTTT. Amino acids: CASSRDFRNTEAFF.

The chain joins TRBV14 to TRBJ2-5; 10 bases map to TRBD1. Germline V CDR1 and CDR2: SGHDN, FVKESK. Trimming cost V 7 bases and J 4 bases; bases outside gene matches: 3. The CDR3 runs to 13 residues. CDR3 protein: CASNRDRGETQYF. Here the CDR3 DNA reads TGTGCCAGCAACCGGGACAGGGGAGAGACCCAGTACTTC.

The CDR3 coding sequence is TGCGCCAGCAGCTGGGGGGGGGAGGGCCGCACAGATACGCAGTATTTT. This gives the protein CASSWGGEGRTDTQYF. The V and J genes are TRBV5-1 and TRBJ2-3; 7 bases map to TRBD2. The germline V gene has CDR1 SGHRS and CDR2 YFSETQ. This CDR3 is 16 amino acids long. With 3 bases clipped from V and 1 base from J, the junction kept 8 bases outside the gene matches.

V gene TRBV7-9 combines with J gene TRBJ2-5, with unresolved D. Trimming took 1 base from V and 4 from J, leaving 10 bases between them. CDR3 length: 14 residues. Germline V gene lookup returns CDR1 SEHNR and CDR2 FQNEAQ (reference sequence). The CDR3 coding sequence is TGTGCCAGCAGCTTAGTGTCTATGAGAGAGACCCAGTACTTC. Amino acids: CASSLVSMRETQYF. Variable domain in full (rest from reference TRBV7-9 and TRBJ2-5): DTGVSQNPRHKITKRGQNVTFRCDPISEHNRLYWYRQTLGQGPEFLTYFQNEAQLEKSRLLSDRFSAERPKGSFSTLEIQRTEQGDSAMYLCASSLVSMRETQYFGPGTRLLVL.